This entry concerns a single T cell receptor (beta chain). This receptor's antigen is unknown. No base quality values were provided; no much bigger clone lies one nucleotide off. The CDR3 holds 14 amino acids from the cysteine to the phenylalanine. The kept DNA is CDR3 alone, 42 bases in frame from the first base. For this chain, trimming is 6 bases at the V end and 6 bases at the J end, and the number of junction bases without a gene match is 8. CDR1 MDHEN and CDR2 SYDVKM were looked up in the germline V gene. The method was 5' RACE. The instrument given in TCRdb is NextSeq 500. The TCR library protocol attached unique molecular identifiers to individual cDNA molecules to correct for sequencing error and PCR bias. Sequencing covered both TCR alpha and beta chains, and within each sample the abundances of alpha and beta sequences were tightly co-correlated. In the authors' own workflow: V gene, J gene and CDR3 annotation of TCR sequences was performed with Decombinator V4. TCRs were defined as expanded if a significant change between any two time points was detected under a Poisson model with p below 0.0001. TCR abundances were normalised to the total number of TCRs sequenced per sample and were expressed as counts per million. TRAV1-2 paired with TRAJ12, TRAJ20 or TRAJ33 defined MAIT TCRs, while TRAV10 paired with TRAJ18 defined iNKT TCRs. VDJdb, accessed 1 November 2021, was searched for CMV, EBV and SARS-CoV-2 annotated TCRs, excluding TCRs annotated for multiple antigens. Using fastp at Q25 and MiXCR, TCRdb reprocessed the public reads and kept productive beta chains. Rows matching on CDR3 protein sequence are summarized as one entry with the most common DNA and genes. TCRdb's processing, not the study's, gives the V and J calls here. In all, the sample holds around 55,000 distinct CDR3 sequences, and about 7.1% of those were seen once. 5.5% to 6% of the sample is taken by the ten largest.

The entry originates in a study of early T cells in non-severe SARS-CoV-2 infection (dated by TCRdb to the early 2020s). About the full investigation: Bulk RNA from unsorted whole blood was used for TCR sequencing, so alpha and beta chains could not be paired. Beyond this particular receptor, the publication reports: Matching against VDJdb was skewed toward anti-spike CD8 responses, likely underestimated virus-specific expansions, and missed private and CD4 specificities.

A case-control design nested within a healthcare worker cohort in London, UK, was used, with weekly nasopharyngeal swab PCR tests and blood sampling performed. Healthcare workers were enrolled in the week of the UK lockdown, from 23 to 31 March 2020, and were followed every week for up to about 16 weeks. The source material was whole blood, sampled at baseline. The chain employs TRBV28 and TRBJ2-7, with 10 junctional bases fitting TRBD1. The receptor comes from an adult who was a healthcare worker with PCR-confirmed SARS-CoV-2 infection or an uninfected control (not recorded which). The sequenced DNA: TGTGCCAGCAGGTCCGGGACAGGGGTGTCCGAGCAGTACTTC. Its protein is CASRSGTGVSEQYF.